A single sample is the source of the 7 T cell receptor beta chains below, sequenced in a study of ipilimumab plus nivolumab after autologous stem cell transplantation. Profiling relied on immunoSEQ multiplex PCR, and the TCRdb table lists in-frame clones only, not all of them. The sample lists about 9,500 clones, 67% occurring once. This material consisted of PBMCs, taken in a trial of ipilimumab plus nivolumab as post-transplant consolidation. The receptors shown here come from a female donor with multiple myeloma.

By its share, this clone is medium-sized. For the CDR3, the DNA is TGTGCCAGCAGCTTGAACCGGGCCGTTAATGAAAAACTGTTTTTT. Amino acid sequence: CASSLNRAVNEKLFF. This chain joins TRBV5-4 and TRBJ1-4; D is undetermined. Germline V gene lookup returns CDR1 SGHNT and CDR2 YYREEE (reference sequence). There are 15 residues in the CDR3. V was shortened by 1 base and J by 4 bases, with 11 bases between the two germline ends.

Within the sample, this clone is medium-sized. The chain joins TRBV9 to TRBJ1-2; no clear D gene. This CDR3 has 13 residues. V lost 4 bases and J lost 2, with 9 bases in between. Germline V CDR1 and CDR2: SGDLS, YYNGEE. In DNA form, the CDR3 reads TGTGCCAGCAGCATAACAGAGAACTATGGCTACACCTTC. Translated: CASSITENYGYTF.

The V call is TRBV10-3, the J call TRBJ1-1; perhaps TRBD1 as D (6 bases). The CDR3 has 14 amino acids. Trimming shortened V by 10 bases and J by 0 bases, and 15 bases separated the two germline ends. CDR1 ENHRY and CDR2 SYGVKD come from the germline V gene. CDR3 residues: CASVRGAMNTEAFF. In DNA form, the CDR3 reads TGTGCCAGCGTGCGGGGGGCTATGAACACTGAAGCTTTCTTT.

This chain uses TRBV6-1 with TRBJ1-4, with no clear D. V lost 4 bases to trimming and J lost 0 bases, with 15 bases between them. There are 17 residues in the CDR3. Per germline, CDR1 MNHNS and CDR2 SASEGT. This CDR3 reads CASSALLLSATNEKLFF. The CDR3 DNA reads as TGTGCCAGCAGTGCCTTGCTATTAAGTGCAACTAATGAAAAACTGTTTTTT.

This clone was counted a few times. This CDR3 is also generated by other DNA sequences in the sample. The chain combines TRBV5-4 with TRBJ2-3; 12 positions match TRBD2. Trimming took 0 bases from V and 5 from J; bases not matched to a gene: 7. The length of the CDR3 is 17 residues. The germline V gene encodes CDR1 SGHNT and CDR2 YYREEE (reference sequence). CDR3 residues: CASSLAPASGRGDTQYF. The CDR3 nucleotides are TGTGCCAGCAGCTTGGCCCCGGCTAGCGGGAGGGGAGATACGCAGTATTTT.

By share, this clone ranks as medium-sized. DNA for the CDR3: TGTGCCAGCAGTAACGCGGGACAGGGGTATGGCTACACCTTC. Amino acids: CASSNAGQGYGYTF. The chain recombines TRBV6-5 with TRBJ1-2; TRBD1 matches at 10 bases. CDR3 size: 14 residues. Germline assignment: CDR1 MNHEY and CDR2 SVGAGI. The V and J ends lost 5 bases and 5 bases, in that order; junction bases with no gene match: 5.

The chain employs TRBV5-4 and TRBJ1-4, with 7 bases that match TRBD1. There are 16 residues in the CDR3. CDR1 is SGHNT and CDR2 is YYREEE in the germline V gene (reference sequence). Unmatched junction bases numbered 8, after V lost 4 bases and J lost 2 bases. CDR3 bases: TGTGCCAGCAGCGAAAACAGGGGATTGACTAATGAAAAACTGTTTTTT. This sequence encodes CASSENRGLTNEKLFF.